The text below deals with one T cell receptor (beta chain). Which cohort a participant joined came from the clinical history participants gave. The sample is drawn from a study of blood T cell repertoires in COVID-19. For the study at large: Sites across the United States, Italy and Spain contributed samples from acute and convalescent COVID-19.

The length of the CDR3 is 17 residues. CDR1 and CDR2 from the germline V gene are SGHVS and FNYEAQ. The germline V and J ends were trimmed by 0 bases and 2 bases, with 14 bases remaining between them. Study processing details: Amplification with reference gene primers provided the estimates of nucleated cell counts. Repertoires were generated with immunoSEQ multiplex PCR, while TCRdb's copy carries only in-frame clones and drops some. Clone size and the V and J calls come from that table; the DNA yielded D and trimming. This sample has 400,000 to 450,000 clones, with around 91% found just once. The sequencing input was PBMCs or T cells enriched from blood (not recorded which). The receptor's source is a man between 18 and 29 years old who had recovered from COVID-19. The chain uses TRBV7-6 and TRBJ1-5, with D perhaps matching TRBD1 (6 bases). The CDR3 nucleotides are TGTGCCAGCAGCTTAGCCCACAGGGAGCTAGGCAATCAGCCCCAGCATTTT. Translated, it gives CASSLAHRELGNQPQHF.